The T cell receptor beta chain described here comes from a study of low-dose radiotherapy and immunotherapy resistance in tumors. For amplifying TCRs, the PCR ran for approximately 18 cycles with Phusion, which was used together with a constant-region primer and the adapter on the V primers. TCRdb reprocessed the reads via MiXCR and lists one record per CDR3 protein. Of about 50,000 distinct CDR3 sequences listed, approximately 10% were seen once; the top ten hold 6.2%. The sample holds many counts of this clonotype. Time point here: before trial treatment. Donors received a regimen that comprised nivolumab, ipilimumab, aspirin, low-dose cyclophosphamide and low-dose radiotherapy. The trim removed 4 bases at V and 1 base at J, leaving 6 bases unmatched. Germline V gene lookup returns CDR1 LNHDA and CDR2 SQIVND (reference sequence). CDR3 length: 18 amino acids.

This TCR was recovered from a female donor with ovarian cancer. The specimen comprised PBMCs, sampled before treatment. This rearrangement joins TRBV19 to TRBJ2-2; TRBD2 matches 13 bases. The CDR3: CASSTGLAGALNTGELFF. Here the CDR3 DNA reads TGTGCCAGTAGTACCGGACTAGCGGGGGCCCTGAACACCGGGGAGCTGTTTTTT.